This TCR beta chain was retrieved from a study of blood T cell repertoires in COVID-19. Study background: The origin of the acute and convalescent COVID-19 samples was the United States, Italy and Spain. PBMCs, B-cell-depleted T cells, or T cells were the source of the cDNA or gDNA that made up the material.

This clone was seen just once. The CDR3 spans 13 residues. Trimming took 4 bases from V and 0 from J, leaving 7 bases between them. Per germline, CDR1 SNHLY and CDR2 FYNNEI. How the authors handled the data: Counts of nucleated cells, estimated from reference gene primer amplification, were obtained. Produced via immunoSEQ multiplex PCR; TCRdb's table is partial and in-frame only. D and trimming come from the DNA, and the V and J calls and clone size come from that table. The table records some 160,000 clones, 83% of them present only once. This chain joins TRBV2 and TRBJ2-7; D is ambiguous. The sample was peripheral blood. The TCR comes from a woman of 80 years or more with acute or convalescent COVID-19. This CDR3 is CASSVVYSYEQYF. In DNA form, the CDR3 reads TGTGCCAGCAGTGTGGTCTACTCCTACGAGCAGTACTTC.